This TCR beta chain was captured by sequencing in a study of cytomegalovirus exposure and HLA in healthy donors. Donors showed nominal health when sampled, although they likely had unrecorded immune exposures. The CDR3 consists of 15 residues. Per germline, CDR1 LGHNA and CDR2 YSLEER. V was cut by 0 bases and J by 0 bases, with 6 bases left in between. It was with 60 Vbeta and 13 Jbeta primers that the PCR ran. The protocol was immunoSEQ multiplex PCR, while the TCRdb copy is restricted to in-frame clones and leaves out a portion. The profile shows 90,000 to 120,000 clones, around 73% of them singletons.

This receptor was obtained from a woman between 35 and 50 years old in good health and CMV-seronegative. The V and J genes are TRBV4-3 and TRBJ2-1, with D possibly TRBD2 on 6 matching bases. The sequencing sample was made of PBMCs. The CDR3 DNA reads TGCGCCAGCAGCCAAGACGGGAGCTCCTACAATGAGCAGTTCTTC. It translates to CASSQDGSSYNEQFF.